This T cell receptor beta chain was sequenced in a study of T cells in women clearing cervical HPV infection. Background on the study: Cases: HPV16-related CIN3 or worse on histology, a couple of invasive cancers. Controls' single incident HPV16 infection cleared within 12 months without precancer.

Prevalent HPV16 infections were excluded; only incident single HPV16 infections included. Sequenced by immunoSEQ multiplex PCR; TCRdb stores in-frame clones only, minus some. This sample contains tens of thousands of clones. The sequencing input was blood buffy coat. This sequence was found in a woman between 18 and 75 years old with a cervical HPV16 infection that either progressed to CIN3+ or cleared (not recorded which).

Incomplete CDR3 DNA: TGTGCCAGCAGTGAAGCGGGGCTGAGTCCCTCCTACGAG. Its protein product is CASSEAGLSPSYE. The entire CDR3 reads CASSEAGLSPSYEQYF. The chain carries TRBV6-1 and TRBJ2-7; TRBD1 is a possible D gene (5 bases). Coverage ceases 3 residues before the CDR3 finishes, and the germline J gene fills in the end. The CDR3 is 16 amino acids. Trimming stripped 0 bases from V and 0 bases from J, with 12 bases between. From germline, CDR1 is MNHNS and CDR2 SASEGT.